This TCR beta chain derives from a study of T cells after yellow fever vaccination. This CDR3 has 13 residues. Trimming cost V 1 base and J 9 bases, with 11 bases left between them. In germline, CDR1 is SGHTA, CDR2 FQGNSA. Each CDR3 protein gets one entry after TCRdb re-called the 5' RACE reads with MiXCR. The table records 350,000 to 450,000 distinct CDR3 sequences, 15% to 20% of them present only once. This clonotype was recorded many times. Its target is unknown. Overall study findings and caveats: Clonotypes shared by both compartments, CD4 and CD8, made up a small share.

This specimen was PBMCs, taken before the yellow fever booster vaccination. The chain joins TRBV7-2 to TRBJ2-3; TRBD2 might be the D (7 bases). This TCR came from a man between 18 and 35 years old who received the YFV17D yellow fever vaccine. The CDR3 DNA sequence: TGTGCCAGCAGCTTAGAAAGGGGGGGCACGCAGTATTTT. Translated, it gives CASSLERGGTQYF.